Each of the 18 T cell receptor beta chains below was sequenced from the same sample in a study of shared clonotypes between healthy human individuals. Profiling relied on immunoSEQ multiplex PCR, and the TCRdb table lists in-frame clones only, not all of them. The table lists over 2 million clones, roughly 90% of them singletons, with 0.37% in the top ten. The sequencing sample was made of naive CD4+ T cells from PBMCs. Sample subset: CD45RA+ positively selected. These receptors all stem from a man between 18 and 35 years old in good health. Some clones in this sample may be carry-over from other donors' samples.

This sequence joins TRBV5-1 and TRBJ2-7, with 10 bases lining up with TRBD2. Trimming took 0 bases from V and 5 from J; bases not matched to a gene: 8. Germline assignment: CDR1 SGHRS and CDR2 YFSETQ. The CDR3 is made up of 16 amino acids. In nucleotides, the CDR3 is TGCGCCAGCAGCTTGGAAAACTCTAGCGGGAGTGACGAGCAGTACTTC. It specifies CASSLENSSGSDEQYF.

CDR3 protein: CSVGLRARPYEQYF. In nucleotides, the CDR3 is TGCAGCGTTGGCCTCCGGGCGCGGCCCTACGAGCAGTACTTC. This chain uses TRBV29-1 with TRBJ2-7; D unresolved. V shed 4 bases and J shed 2 bases, with 15 bases lying between them. CDR1 SQVTM and CDR2 ANQGSEA come from the germline V gene. The CDR3 runs to 14 residues.

This chain connects TRBV20-1 to TRBJ2-1, with D uncertain. CDR1 is DFQATT and CDR2 is SNEGSKA in the germline V gene (reference sequence). Trimming stripped 6 bases from V and 9 bases from J, with 9 bases between. The CDR3 has 10 amino acids. CDR3 sequence reads: CSARALEQFF. In DNA form, the CDR3 reads TGCAGTGCCCGGGCGCTTGAGCAGTTCTTC.

The chain joins TRBV18 to TRBJ2-5; D is undetermined. CDR1 is KGHSH, CDR2 LQKENI, per germline. Trimming pared 3 bases from V and 1 base from J, leaving 12 bases between. This CDR3 contains 15 residues. CDR3 DNA: TGTGCCAGCTCACCGGATCTATACAGCCAAGAGACCCAGTACTTC. Protein sequence: CASSPDLYSQETQYF.

This clone was seen only once. The V call is TRBV28, the J call TRBJ1-2; TRBD1 agrees at 7 bases. J was trimmed by 4 bases and V by 2 bases; bases with no gene match: 7. This CDR3 has 15 amino acids. Germline CDR1 reads MDHEN; CDR2 reads SYDVKM. This chain's CDR3 is CASSLGRGIIYGYTF. CDR3 nucleotide sequence: TGTGCCAGCAGTTTAGGCAGGGGGATTATCTATGGCTACACCTTC.

The V gene is TRBV5-1, the J gene TRBJ2-5; D call uncertain. The CDR3 contains 13 residues. V was cut by 0 bases and J by 5 bases, with 8 bases left in between. The germline V gene has CDR1 SGHRS and CDR2 YFSETQ. CDR3 DNA: TGCGCCAGCAGCTTGGCCATTGGGGAGACCCAGTACTTC. The encoded protein is CASSLAIGETQYF.

This sequence joins TRBV6-1 and TRBJ1-2; 7 bases agree with TRBD1. J was trimmed by 8 bases and V by 8 bases; bases with no gene match: 14. The CDR3 sequence is 14 residues long. The germline V gene encodes CDR1 MNHNS and CDR2 SASEGT. CDR3 nucleotides: TGTGCCAGCTACTGGACAGGACGGGGAGGGGGCTACACCTTC. This sequence encodes CASYWTGRGGGYTF.

This chain uses TRBV6-5 with TRBJ2-1; TRBD2 matches 10 bases. The CDR3 extends over 15 amino acids. The J segment lost 6 bases and the V segment lost 10 bases, leaving 12 bases of the junction unmatched. CDR1 is MNHEY, CDR2 SVGAGI, per germline. This CDR3 is CATMRGLALPNEQFF. The CDR3 DNA reads TGTGCCACCATGAGGGGACTAGCGCTACCCAATGAGCAGTTCTTC.

The chain couples TRBV29-1 to TRBJ1-1; D is undetermined. Germline CDR1 SQVTM, CDR2 ANQGSEA. The CDR3 loop spans 13 amino acids. V lost 4 bases to trimming and J lost 1 base, with 10 bases between them. This CDR3 reads CSVAPRQNTEAFF. DNA of the CDR3: TGCAGCGTTGCCCCCAGACAGAACACTGAAGCTTTCTTT.

The V and J genes are TRBV15 and TRBJ2-1; D remains unclear. In germline, CDR1 is LNHNV, CDR2 YYDKDF (reference sequence). Trimming removed 0 bases at V and 10 bases at J, with 16 bases between. The CDR3 has 15 residues. The CDR3 DNA follows: TGTGCCACCAGCAGAGATCGACGGCGTCCATGGGAGCAGTTCTTC. This encodes CATSRDRRRPWEQFF.

The sample holds one count of this clone. This chain connects TRBV7-2 to TRBJ2-5; TRBD2 matches at 7 bases. The CDR3 runs to 17 residues. Germline-derived CDR1 and CDR2 are SGHTA and FQGNSA. J gave up 5 bases and V 4 bases, and 16 bases lay outside the gene matches. DNA of the CDR3: TGTGCCAGCAGCTCACGCGGGACTACTATAGGCAAGGAGACCCAGTACTTC. Protein sequence: CASSSRGTTIGKETQYF.

The chain couples TRBV5-1 to TRBJ2-1; TRBD1 agrees at 8 bases. Germline V gene sequence: CDR1 SGHRS, CDR2 YFSETQ. V gave up 7 bases and J gave up 9 bases; unmatched junction bases: 12. This CDR3 is 14 amino acids long. This CDR3 is CASRKGQVGAEQFF. CDR3 DNA sequence: TGCGCCAGCCGAAAGGGACAGGTAGGAGCTGAGCAGTTCTTC.

The chain employs TRBV29-1 and TRBJ2-7; D is unresolved. This CDR3 comprises 15 residues. Trimming shortened V by 0 bases and J by 0 bases, and 12 bases separated the two germline ends. Looked up from germline, CDR1 is SQVTM and CDR2 is ANQGSEA. The CDR3 is CSVEDRSRSSYEQYF. CDR3 DNA: TGCAGCGTTGAAGATCGGTCCCGTAGCTCCTACGAGCAGTACTTC.

The rearrangement links TRBV11-1 to TRBJ2-5, with no clear D. Trimming cost V 1 base and J 4 bases, with 10 bases left between them. The CDR3 runs 14 residues. In germline, CDR1 is SGHAT, CDR2 FQDESV (reference sequence). CDR3 sequence (DNA): TGTGCCAGCAGCTTAGTAGACTGGGGAGAGACCCAGTACTTC. It translates to CASSLVDWGETQYF.

Concerning this clone itself: Other DNA sequences in this specimen translate into the identical CDR3. The genes are TRBV29-1 and TRBJ2-1; 7 bases match TRBD2. Germline CDR1 reads SQVTM; CDR2 reads ANQGSEA. Trimming cost V 7 bases and J 3 bases; bases outside gene matches: 3. The CDR3 is 12 amino acids. The CDR3 DNA is TGCAGCGGTGGCGGGAGCTACAATGAGCAGTTCTTC. This codes for CSGGGSYNEQFF.

The chain recombines TRBV28 with TRBJ1-3; D gene ambiguous. Germline CDR1 MDHEN, CDR2 SYDVKM. The length of the CDR3 is 15 residues. The germline V and J ends were trimmed by 2 bases and 4 bases, with 12 bases remaining between them. This chain's CDR3 is CASSLRRGLGNTIYF. In DNA form, the CDR3 reads TGTGCCAGCAGTTTACGACGGGGATTGGGAAACACCATATATTTT.

The chain joins TRBV7-9 to TRBJ1-1, with 8 bases lining up with TRBD1. CDR3 length: 15 residues. J gave up 0 bases and V 3 bases, and 3 bases lay outside the gene matches. The V gene's germline CDR1 is SEHNR and CDR2 FQNEAQ (reference sequence). The CDR3 region has the DNA TGTGCCAGCAGCTTGGTCAGGGGGCTGAACACTGAAGCTTTCTTT. Translating gives CASSLVRGLNTEAFF.

The V gene is TRBV6-1, the J gene TRBJ1-4; D is uncertain. This CDR3 has 14 amino acids. From germline, CDR1 is MNHNS and CDR2 SASEGT. V was clipped by 8 bases and J by 0 bases, with 10 bases between them. CDR3 protein: CASVEGTTNEKLFF. The CDR3 bases are TGTGCCAGCGTCGAGGGAACAACTAATGAAAAACTGTTTTTT.